Below, 31 T cell receptor beta chains from the same sample are listed, as sequenced in a study of blood T cell repertoires in COVID-19. Generated by immunoSEQ multiplex PCR, the TCRdb table keeps only in-frame clones and is missing some. This table holds around 300,000 clones, about 89% found once. Sequencing used PBMCs or T cells enriched from blood (not recorded which). The receptors here all came from a woman aged 40 to 50 who had recovered from COVID-19.

This sequence joins TRBV28 and TRBJ1-3; the D gene is possibly TRBD1 (5 bases). Germline CDR1 MDHEN, CDR2 SYDVKM. Trimming took off 9 bases at V and 0 bases at J, with 12 bases between the two ends. The CDR3 consists of 14 residues. CDR3 loop: CASFAGGSGNTIYF. The CDR3 DNA sequence: TGTGCCAGTTTCGCCGGGGGCTCTGGAAACACCATATATTTT.

V usage is TRBV2 and J usage is TRBJ2-4; 9 bases fit TRBD1. CDR3 length: 17 residues. The V segment lost 6 bases and the J segment 6 bases; nucleotides outside the gene matches: 15. Germline assignment: CDR1 SNHLY and CDR2 FYNNEI. CDR3 in amino acids: CASRRGTTGGAGNIQYF. In DNA form, the CDR3 reads TGTGCCAGCAGGAGGGGGACTACAGGGGGCGCGGGAAACATTCAGTACTTC. The full variable domain, completed using reference TRBV2 and TRBJ2-4, is EPEVTQTPSHQVTQMGQEVILRCVPISNHLYFYWYRQILGQKVEFLVSFYNNEISEKSEIFDDQFSVERPDGSNFTLKIRSTKLEDSAMYFCASRRGTTGGAGNIQYFGAGTRLSVL.

The J gene is TRBJ1-1, the V gene TRBV4-1; D perhaps matches TRBD1 (5 bases). Looked up from germline, CDR1 is MGHRA and CDR2 is YSYEKL. The CDR3 contains 14 residues. The V end was cut by 4 bases, the J end by 3 bases, with 12 bases between. This CDR3 reads CASSRRVRDTEAFF. DNA of the CDR3: TGCGCCAGCAGCCGCCGTGTCAGGGACACTGAAGCTTTCTTT.

The CDR3 is CASSEGYYTGELFF. CDR3 sequence (DNA): TGTGCCAGCAGTGAGGGCTACTACACCGGGGAGCTGTTTTTT. The chain carries TRBV6-4 and TRBJ2-2; D uncertain. CDR3 length: 14 residues. The V end lost 3 bases, the J end lost 3 bases, and 8 bases lay between the germline ends. From germline, CDR1 is MRHNA and CDR2 SNTAGT.

This chain uses TRBV5-1 with TRBJ1-2; D call uncertain. This CDR3 contains 16 residues. Germline CDR1 is SGHRS and CDR2 is YFSETQ. V shed 7 bases and J shed 0 bases, with 19 bases lying between them. The CDR3 nucleotides read TGCGCCAGCCGGCTATGGACTGGCAAAACTAACTATGGCTACACCTTC. Translating gives CASRLWTGKTNYGYTF.

The chain carries TRBV10-2 and TRBJ1-5; a weak D match, TRBD1 (5 bases). Germline lookup yields CDR1 WSHSY and CDR2 SAAADI. CDR3 size: 14 residues. V gave up 6 bases and J gave up 4 bases, with 13 bases separating them. CDR3 sequence reads: CASRDTGRNQPQHF. For the CDR3, the DNA is TGCGCCAGCAGGGATACAGGTAGGAATCAGCCCCAGCATTTT.

Concerning this clone: Other DNA sequences within the sample encode an identical CDR3. J is TRBJ2-7 and V is TRBV18; D is uncertain. The CDR3 totals 13 residues. CDR1 is KGHSH and CDR2 is LQKENI in the germline V gene. V lost 2 bases and J lost 2, with 7 bases in between. The DNA for the CDR3 is TGTGCCAGCTCACCAGGCACTACCTACGAGCAGTACTTC. Translated, it gives CASSPGTTYEQYF. The complete variable domain, with remaining parts taken from reference TRBV18 and TRBJ2-7, reads NAGVMQNPRHLVRRRGQEARLRCSPMKGHSHVYWYRQLPEEGLKFMVYLQKENIIDESGMPKERFSAEFPKEGPSILRIQQVVRGDSAAYFCASSPGTTYEQYFGPGTRLTVT.

The J gene is TRBJ1-2, the V gene TRBV19; 10 nucleotides agree with TRBD1. This CDR3 contains 16 residues. With V trimmed by 5 bases and J by 2 bases, 8 bases remained unmatched. Per germline, CDR1 LNHDA and CDR2 SQIVND (reference sequence). CDR3 amino acids: CASSPLPGQGNYGYTF. In DNA, the CDR3 is TGTGCCAGTAGTCCACTTCCGGGACAGGGGAACTATGGCTACACCTTC.

The rearrangement joins TRBV5-1 to TRBJ1-2, with 8 positions matching TRBD1. The germline V gene has CDR1 SGHRS and CDR2 YFSETQ. The CDR3 loop spans 14 amino acids. V lost 3 bases to trimming and J lost 6 bases; unmatched junction nucleotides: 7. The CDR3 is CASSSGGAADGYTF. DNA for the CDR3: TGCGCCAGCAGCTCAGGGGGCGCAGCGGATGGCTACACCTTC.

The rearrangement joins TRBV7-9 to TRBJ1-4, with TRBD1 matching 9 bases. The germline V gene encodes CDR1 SEHNR and CDR2 FQNEAQ (reference sequence). J was trimmed by 8 bases and V by 2 bases; bases with no gene match: 6. CDR3 size: 15 residues. This CDR3 is CASSLHRGLGEKLFF. The CDR3 DNA reads as TGTGCCAGCAGCTTACACAGGGGGCTGGGGGAAAAACTGTTTTTT.

The chain links TRBV4-1 to TRBJ1-2; D is unclear. The V gene lost 4 bases and the J gene lost 3 bases, with 15 bases spanning the gap. CDR1 is MGHRA, CDR2 YSYEKL, per germline. This CDR3 comprises 15 residues. As DNA, the CDR3 is TGCGCCAGCAGCCCATTCAGGTCGATAGACTATGGCTACACCTTC. Amino acid sequence: CASSPFRSIDYGYTF.

This chain connects TRBV9 to TRBJ1-1, with 7 bases that match TRBD1. This CDR3 has 15 amino acids. The V and J ends lost 0 bases and 4 bases, in that order; junction bases with no gene match: 6. Germline V lookup: CDR1 SGDLS, CDR2 YYNGEE. CDR3 coding DNA: TGTGCCAGCAGCGTAGGGGGAGAGGGGGCCACTGAAGCTTTCTTT. Protein: CASSVGGEGATEAFF.

The J gene is TRBJ1-3, the V gene TRBV30, with TRBD1 as a possible D gene (5 bases). This CDR3 region has 13 residues. Between the trimmed V and J ends, which lost 3 bases and 14 bases, there was a span of 20 bases. Germline-derived CDR1 and CDR2 are GTSNPN and SVGIG (reference sequence). The CDR3 DNA reads as TGTGCCTGGAGCCCTAGCGCAGGGCCTCTCCTATATTTT. This encodes CAWSPSAGPLLYF.

The chain uses TRBV5-4 and TRBJ2-1; a weak D match, TRBD2 (7 bases). V was cut by 0 bases and J by 4 bases, with 14 bases left in between. Germline V gene lookup returns CDR1 SGHNT and CDR2 YYREEE (reference sequence). CDR3 size: 16 residues. Here the CDR3 reads CASSLGGRETYNEQFF. In DNA form, the CDR3 reads TGTGCCAGCAGCTTGGGGGGGCGGGAGACTTACAATGAGCAGTTCTTC.

As for this clone: Sequence at one end of the junction differs from germline and may be a read error. This rearrangement joins TRBV7-7 to TRBJ2-1; TRBD2 matches 10 bases. The CDR3 contains 16 residues. Germline assignment: CDR1 SSHAT and CDR2 FNYEAQ (reference sequence). The CDR3 here is CASSLGIAGGVNEQFF. The CDR3 coding sequence is TGTGCTAGCAGCTTAGGGATAGCGGGGGGCGTCAATGAGCAGTTCTTC.

The rearrangement links TRBV18 to TRBJ2-7, with 8 positions matching TRBD2. The CDR3 is 14 amino acids. The V segment lost 3 bases and the J segment 4 bases; nucleotides outside the gene matches: 5. Germline CDR1 reads KGHSH; CDR2 reads LQKENI. The CDR3 region has the DNA TGTGCCAGCTCACCGCCCGCGGGAGGATACGAGCAGTACTTC. Translation: CASSPPAGGYEQYF. The complete variable domain, with remaining parts taken from reference TRBV18 and TRBJ2-7, reads NAGVMQNPRHLVRRRGQEARLRCSPMKGHSHVYWYRQLPEEGLKFMVYLQKENIIDESGMPKERFSAEFPKEGPSILRIQQVVRGDSAAYFCASSPPAGGYEQYFGPGTRLTVT.

V gene TRBV21-1 combines with J gene TRBJ1-4; TRBD1, the D gene given by the table, was not confirmed from the DNA. TRBV21-1 is tagged as a pseudogene. The CDR3 runs to 13 residues. The CDR3 protein is CANRAATNEKLFF. DNA for the CDR3: TGTGCCAACAGGGCCGCAACTAATGAAAAACTGTTTTTT.

This chain links TRBV3-1 (or the pseudogene TRBV3-2) with TRBJ2-7; no reliable D call. This CDR3 has 13 residues. V shed 0 bases and J shed 6 bases, with 9 bases lying between them. Germline V gene data show CDR1 as LGHDT and CDR2 as YNNKEL (reference sequence). CDR3 protein: CASSQDPRAEQYF. The CDR3 DNA reads TGTGCCAGCAGCCAAGATCCGAGAGCCGAGCAGTACTTC.

The chain recombines TRBV7-2 with TRBJ2-5, with TRBD2 matching 9 bases. The CDR3 contains 13 residues. In germline, CDR1 is SGHTA, CDR2 FQGNSA. V trimming: 5 bases; J trimming: 5 bases; junction bases outside the gene matches: 3. The CDR3 here is CASSRSGSETQYF. In DNA form, the CDR3 reads TGTGCCAGCAGCCGTAGCGGGAGTGAGACCCAGTACTTC. Based on the CDR3 plus reference TRBV7-2 and TRBJ2-5, the full variable domain is GAGVSQSPSNKVTEKGKDVELRCDPISGHTALYWYRQSLGQGLEFLIYFQGNSAPDKSGLPSDRFSAERTGGSVSTLTIQRTQQEDSAVYLCASSRSGSETQYFGPGTRLLVL.

The chain carries TRBV9 and TRBJ1-6; D might be TRBD1 (5 bases). The V gene lost 4 bases and the J gene lost 9 bases, with 17 bases spanning the gap. CDR1 and CDR2 (germline): SGDLS, YYNGEE. This CDR3 spans 15 amino acids. CDR3 protein: CASSPRTQRGSPLHF. CDR3 sequence (DNA): TGTGCCAGCAGCCCCCGGACGCAAAGGGGTTCACCCCTCCACTTT.

Comments on this clone: Other DNA sequences in the sample encode the same CDR3. This chain connects TRBV9 to TRBJ2-5; 12 nucleotides match TRBD2. The CDR3 length is 15 residues. Germline V lookup: CDR1 SGDLS, CDR2 YYNGEE. With 4 bases clipped from V and 4 bases from J, the junction kept 5 bases outside the gene matches. The CDR3 DNA reads TGTGCCAGCAGCTCTAGCGGGAGGGCCTTAGAGACCCAGTACTTC. It encodes CASSSSGRALETQYF.

The table lists this clone with a count of one. The chain has TRBV7-6 and TRBJ1-2; D might be TRBD1 (6 bases). Germline V gives CDR1 SGHVS, CDR2 FNYEAQ. Trimming took 5 bases from V and 0 from J, leaving 13 bases between them. The CDR3 contains 15 residues. The CDR3 region has the DNA TGTGCCAGCAGCCCGACAGGCCGCGCTAACTATGGCTACACCTTC. Translating it yields CASSPTGRANYGYTF.

This clone was found once. The chain employs TRBV6-1 and TRBJ1-2, with D hard to call. Trimming took off 0 bases at V and 0 bases at J, with 5 bases between the two ends. The CDR3 is 14 amino acids. CDR1 and CDR2 from the germline V gene are MNHNS and SASEGT. Written as DNA, the CDR3 is TGTGCCAGCAGTGAAGCGCGAGCTAACTATGGCTACACCTTC. Protein product: CASSEARANYGYTF.

V usage is TRBV2 and J usage is TRBJ2-7, with TRBD1 matching 7 bases. V was clipped by 3 bases and J by 5 bases; unmatched bases: 10. Per the germline V gene, CDR1 is SNHLY and CDR2 is FYNNEI. The CDR3 covers 15 residues. CDR3 region: CASSDLGQYGHEQYF. The CDR3 DNA sequence: TGTGCCAGCAGTGACCTGGGACAGTATGGCCACGAGCAGTACTTC. The whole variable domain, filled in from reference TRBV2 and TRBJ2-7, reads EPEVTQTPSHQVTQMGQEVILRCVPISNHLYFYWYRQILGQKVEFLVSFYNNEISEKSEIFDDQFSVERPDGSNFTLKIRSTKLEDSAMYFCASSDLGQYGHEQYFGPGTRLTVT.

J is TRBJ2-1 and V is TRBV9; D ambiguous. CDR1 and CDR2 from the germline V gene are SGDLS and YYNGEE. There are 15 residues in the CDR3. V lost 4 bases to trimming and J lost 1 base, with 12 bases between them. For the CDR3, the DNA is TGTGCCAGCAGCCCCGCCGGTCGGTCCTACAATGAGCAGTTCTTC. Its protein product is CASSPAGRSYNEQFF.

This clone was seen only once. This rearrangement joins TRBV12-1 to TRBJ2-5; the D call of TRBD2 is as the table states it, not checked on the DNA. TRBV12-1 is noted as a pseudogene. This CDR3 is built from 15 residues. The CDR3: CASSLRLAFRETQYF. CDR3 coding DNA: TGTGCCAGCAGCCTTCGACTAGCATTCCGGGAGACCCAGTACTTC.

This clone appeared a single time. This rearrangement joins TRBV3-1 (or the pseudogene TRBV3-2) to TRBJ1-5; 7 bases are shared with TRBD1. Germline loops: CDR1 LGHDT, CDR2 YNNKEL (reference sequence). The J segment lost 1 base and the V segment lost 3 bases, leaving 3 bases of the junction unmatched. The CDR3 is 15 amino acids. The CDR3 is CASSQDRRSNQPQHF. CDR3 sequence (DNA): TGTGCCAGCAGCCAGGACAGGAGAAGCAATCAGCCCCAGCATTTT.

The chain couples TRBV19 to TRBJ1-1, with unresolved D. V lost 1 base to trimming and J lost 4 bases, with 7 bases between them. This CDR3 has 13 residues. Germline assignment: CDR1 LNHDA and CDR2 SQIVND (reference sequence). The CDR3 region has the DNA TGTGCCAGTAGTATAGGGCTCACCACTGAAGCTTTCTTT. Translating it yields CASSIGLTTEAFF.

This clone has just one count. This rearrangement joins TRBV7-6 to TRBJ2-3, with 8 bases lining up with TRBD1. Germline CDR1 is SGHVS and CDR2 is FNYEAQ. After removal of 1 base from V and 9 bases from J, the junction contained 9 bases not matched to a gene. The CDR3 contains 15 residues. The CDR3 nucleotides are TGTGCCAGCAGCTTAGGACCAGGGGGCACACAGACGCAGTATTTT. It specifies CASSLGPGGTQTQYF.

DNA of the CDR3: TGTGCCACCAGTGATTCAGGGGGTAACTATGGCTACACCTTC. It translates to CATSDSGGNYGYTF. The chain employs TRBV24-1 and TRBJ1-2; 7 bases agree with TRBD1. Trimming at V came to 2 bases and at J to 1 base, leaving 0 bases not matched to a gene. Germline assignment: CDR1 KGHDR and CDR2 SFDVKD. The CDR3 is made up of 14 amino acids.

This clone came up once. Sequence at one end of the junction differs from germline and may be a read error. The chain employs TRBV28 and TRBJ1-2; maybe TRBD1 (6 bases). CDR1 MDHEN and CDR2 SYDVKM come from the germline V gene. The CDR3 covers 14 residues. Written as DNA, the CDR3 is TGTGCCAGCAATTTACAGGGAGGGAGGGATGGCTACACCTTC. It yields the protein CASNLQGGRDGYTF.